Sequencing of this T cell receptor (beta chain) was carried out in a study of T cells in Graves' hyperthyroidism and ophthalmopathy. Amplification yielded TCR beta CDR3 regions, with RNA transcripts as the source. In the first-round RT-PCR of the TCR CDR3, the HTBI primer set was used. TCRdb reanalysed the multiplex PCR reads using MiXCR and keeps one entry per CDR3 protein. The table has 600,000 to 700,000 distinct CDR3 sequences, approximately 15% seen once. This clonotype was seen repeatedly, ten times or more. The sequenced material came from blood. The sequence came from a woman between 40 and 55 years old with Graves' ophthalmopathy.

The CDR3 coding sequence is TGTGCCAGCATAAGCAGGCTCTATGGCTACACCTTC. This translates into CASISRLYGYTF. The rearrangement joins TRBV2 to TRBJ1-2; D unclear. Germline V gene data show CDR1 as SNHLY and CDR2 as FYNNEI. The CDR3 length is 12 residues. V lost 7 bases and J 4 bases, leaving 10 bases between the germline ends. Full variable domain (missing parts from reference TRBV2 and TRBJ1-2): EPEVTQTPSHQVTQMGQEVILRCVPISNHLYFYWYRQILGQKVEFLVSFYNNEISEKSEIFDDQFSVERPDGSNFTLKIRSTKLEDSAMYFCASISRLYGYTFGSGTRLTVV.